The 25 T cell receptor beta chains reported below all come from one sample, sequenced in a study of OX40 agonist ivuxolimab in advanced cancers. Receptor libraries were prepared by the immunoSEQ multiplex PCR assay. In TCRdb, the immuneACCESS table is reduced to in-frame sequences with V and J assigned. These tables do not hold every clone; where another copy was compared, an unresolved V gene accounts for under half, and the others remain unexplained. In this sample the table shows some 35,000 clones, 85% of which occur a single time. About 35% of the sample goes to the ten largest clones. The source material was CD4+ or CD8+ T cells sorted from blood, sampled in a trial of the OX40 agonist ivuxolimab. The receptor source for this set is an adult with an advanced solid tumor such as melanoma, head and neck, liver or kidney cancer.

Worth noting for this clone: Other DNA sequences in this specimen translate into the identical CDR3. The V gene is TRBV18, the J gene TRBJ2-1; 7 positions agree with TRBD1. The V gene's germline CDR1 is KGHSH and CDR2 LQKENI. J lost 6 bases, V lost 1 base, and 0 bases had no gene match. This CDR3 region has 13 residues. The CDR3 DNA reads TGTGCCAGCTCACCACAGGGGGCCAATGAGCAGTTCTTC. Its translation is CASSPQGANEQFF.

The chain links TRBV28 to TRBJ1-2, with TRBD1 matching over 8 bases. The V gene's germline CDR1 is MDHEN and CDR2 SYDVKM. The CDR3 consists of 13 residues. J gave up 4 bases and V 5 bases, and 3 bases lay outside the gene matches. The CDR3 DNA follows: TGTGCCAGCAGTCCTGACAGGGGCTATGGCTACACCTTC. This translates into CASSPDRGYGYTF.

V gene TRBV10-3 combines with J gene TRBJ2-7, with 8 bases fitting TRBD2. Germline values: CDR1 ENHRY, CDR2 SYGVKD. There are 15 residues in the CDR3. Trimming removed 7 bases from V and 5 bases from J; junction bases left unmatched: 13. The CDR3, as DNA: TGTGCCATCAAGGGTAGCGGGAACCTCGGGAACGAGCAGTACTTC. Residues: CAIKGSGNLGNEQYF.

The J gene is TRBJ1-2, the V gene TRBV2, with 7 bases identical to TRBD1. The length of the CDR3 is 14 residues. The germline V gene has CDR1 SNHLY and CDR2 FYNNEI. Trimming cost V 4 bases and J 8 bases; bases outside gene matches: 10. CDR3 residues: CASSVTGEDGGYTF. CDR3 sequence (DNA): TGTGCCAGCAGTGTAACAGGGGAGGATGGCGGCTACACCTTC. Full variable domain (missing parts from reference TRBV2 and TRBJ1-2): EPEVTQTPSHQVTQMGQEVILRCVPISNHLYFYWYRQILGQKVEFLVSFYNNEISEKSEIFDDQFSVERPDGSNFTLKIRSTKLEDSAMYFCASSVTGEDGGYTFGSGTRLTVV.

The CDR3 region has the DNA TGTGCCAGCAGCTTGCAAACACGCGATACGCAGTATTTT. It specifies CASSLQTRDTQYF. The chain is built from TRBV7-6 and TRBJ2-3; D remains ambiguous. The germline V gene has CDR1 SGHVS and CDR2 FNYEAQ. CDR3 length: 13 residues. V dropped 3 bases and J dropped 6 bases, with 10 bases sitting between them.

The table lists this clone with a few counts. The rearrangement links TRBV25-1 to TRBJ2-5; D might be TRBD1 (6 bases). The CDR3 is 15 residues long. Trimming removed 5 bases at V and 0 bases at J, with 13 bases between. CDR1 is MGHDK and CDR2 is SYGVNS in the germline V gene. CDR3 sequence (DNA): TGTGCCAGCAGTCCGGGACAATTCAACCAAGAGACCCAGTACTTC. It encodes CASSPGQFNQETQYF.

The rearrangement links TRBV7-8 to TRBJ2-7; D assignment may be TRBD1 or TRBD2 (5 bases each). Trimming removed 8 bases from V and 6 bases from J, with 20 bases in between. The germline V gene has CDR1 SGHVS and CDR2 FQNEAQ. The CDR3 spans 14 residues. The CDR3 coding sequence is TGTGCCAGCCAAAGGGACCCGCGAGGGGCCGAGCAGTACTTC. Its translation: CASQRDPRGAEQYF.

The V and J genes are TRBV4-2 and TRBJ2-2, with D possibly being TRBD2 (6 bases). CDR3 length: 15 residues. The germline V gene has CDR1 LGHNA and CDR2 YNFKEQ. V gave up 0 bases and J gave up 7 bases, with 12 bases separating them. The CDR3 DNA is TGTGCCAGCAGCCAAGATGTGCGGGGAGGCGGGGAGCTGTTTTTT. Its translation: CASSQDVRGGGELFF.

This clone is categorized as medium-sized. CDR3 region: CASSLEGAYEQYF. In DNA, the CDR3 is TGTGCCAGCAGCCTCGAGGGGGCCTACGAGCAGTACTTC. This chain connects TRBV9 to TRBJ2-7; perhaps TRBD1 as D (6 bases). The V end was cut by 4 bases, the J end by 2 bases, with 10 bases between. This CDR3 contains 13 residues. CDR1 SGDLS and CDR2 YYNGEE come from the germline V gene.

This chain uses TRBV6-6 with TRBJ1-5; D is ambiguous. Trimming removed 6 bases from V and 1 base from J, with 13 bases in between. Germline values: CDR1 MNHNY, CDR2 SVGAGI (reference sequence). This CDR3 is built from 15 residues. CDR3 nucleotides: TGTGCCAGCAGAAAGGCGGGGATCAGCAATCAGCCCCAGCATTTT. Translated: CASRKAGISNQPQHF.

In this sample, this clone turned up a few times. This sequence joins TRBV6-4 and TRBJ2-3, with TRBD2 matching 9 bases. Germline V gene data show CDR1 as MRHNA and CDR2 as SNTAGT. Losses at the gene ends were 3 bases for V and 1 base for J; bases not matched to a gene: 2. CDR3 length: 15 residues. CDR3 in DNA: TGTGCCAGCAGTGAAGCGGGAGGAGGCACAGATACGCAGTATTTT. Translation: CASSEAGGGTDTQYF.

This rearrangement joins TRBV4-3 to TRBJ2-7; 9 bases line up with TRBD2. Germline V gene sequence: CDR1 LGHNA, CDR2 YSLEER. CDR3 size: 16 residues. V was pared by 0 bases and J by 7 bases, with 10 bases of the junction left unmatched. The DNA for the CDR3 is TGCGCCAGCAGCCAAGAAGGCTTTAGCGGGAGTGGTGAGCAGTACTTC. It yields the protein CASSQEGFSGSGEQYF.

CDR3 region: CATSSITGPNTEAFF. The CDR3 nucleotides are TGTGCCACCAGCAGTATAACAGGGCCCAACACTGAAGCTTTCTTT. The V gene is TRBV15, the J gene TRBJ1-1; TRBD1 might be the D (6 bases). Germline V gene data show CDR1 as LNHNV and CDR2 as YYDKDF (reference sequence). This CDR3 comprises 15 residues. Trimming left V 3 bases short and J 2 bases short, with 13 bases between.

The chain has TRBV9 and TRBJ2-7; 8 bases are a match to TRBD1. V gave up 0 bases and J gave up 3 bases; unmatched junction bases: 5. The CDR3 runs 15 residues. CDR1 SGDLS and CDR2 YYNGEE come from the germline V gene. CDR3 sequence: CASSVGAGGFYEQYF. The CDR3 bases are TGTGCCAGCAGCGTAGGGGCAGGGGGCTTCTACGAGCAGTACTTC. The full variable domain, in which reference TRBV9 and TRBJ2-7 provide the parts outside the CDR3, is DSGVTQTPKHLITATGQRVTLRCSPRSGDLSVYWYQQSLDQGLQFLIQYYNGEERAKGNILERFSAQQFPDLHSELNLSSLELGDSALYFCASSVGAGGFYEQYFGPGTRLTVT.

The chain has TRBV7-2 and TRBJ2-3, with a possible D match to TRBD1 (8 bases). The CDR3 loop spans 16 amino acids. CDR1 and CDR2 from the germline V gene are SGHTA and FQGNSA. V shed 5 bases and J shed 4 bases, with 19 bases lying between them. The chain's CDR3 is CASSAGRTGRADTQYF. The CDR3 DNA reads as TGTGCCAGCAGCGCCGGACGGACAGGGAGGGCAGATACGCAGTATTTT.

The V gene is TRBV23-1, the J gene TRBJ1-3, with D uncertain. TRBV23-1 counts as an open reading frame of uncertain function. This CDR3 is 16 amino acids long. V shed 2 bases and J shed 0 bases, with 11 bases lying between them. CDR3 amino acids: CASSQRYNNSGNTIYF. The CDR3 nucleotides read TGCGCCAGCAGTCAACGGTATAATAACTCTGGAAACACCATATATTTT.

The chain is built from TRBV9 and TRBJ1-5; D gene ambiguous. Trimming cost V 0 bases and J 5 bases, with 12 bases left between them. This CDR3 is 15 amino acids long. Germline V CDR1 and CDR2: SGDLS, YYNGEE. CDR3 loop: CASSVGWGSDQPQHF. CDR3 sequence (DNA): TGTGCCAGCAGCGTAGGGTGGGGAAGCGATCAGCCCCAGCATTTT.

V and J are TRBV7-9 and TRBJ1-1; the D is unclear. This CDR3 is built from 14 residues. In germline, CDR1 is SEHNR, CDR2 FQNEAQ (reference sequence). The V end was cut by 6 bases, the J end by 7 bases, with 18 bases between. DNA for the CDR3: TGTGCCAGCAGTTTCGACCTCCCGGCCGGTGAAGCTTTCTTT. Residues: CASSFDLPAGEAFF. The full variable domain, with the rest looked up from reference TRBV7-9 and TRBJ1-1, is DTGVSQNPRHKITKRGQNVTFRCDPISEHNRLYWYRQTLGQGPEFLTYFQNEAQLEKSRLLSDRFSAERPKGSFSTLEIQRTEQGDSAMYLCASSFDLPAGEAFFGQGTRLTVV.

This chain joins TRBV19 and TRBJ2-5, with D perhaps matching TRBD1 (5 bases). Germline CDR1 LNHDA, CDR2 SQIVND (reference sequence). The V end was cut by 3 bases, the J end by 0 bases, with 11 bases between. This CDR3 has 15 amino acids. The CDR3 region is CASSIRQGYQETQYF. The CDR3 DNA is TGTGCCAGTAGTATTCGGCAGGGATACCAAGAGACCCAGTACTTC.

This chain links TRBV7-9 with TRBJ1-2; D unclear. V gave up 2 bases and J gave up 6 bases, with 10 bases separating them. CDR1 and CDR2 (germline): SEHNR, FQNEAQ (reference sequence). The CDR3 runs 13 residues. The CDR3 region is CASSLKMSDGYTF. CDR3 coding DNA: TGTGCCAGCAGCTTAAAGATGAGCGATGGCTACACCTTC.

V and J are TRBV7-6 and TRBJ2-1, with D hard to call. Germline CDR1 SGHVS, CDR2 FNYEAQ. The V gene lost 1 base and the J gene lost 10 bases, with 11 bases spanning the gap. The CDR3 loop spans 13 amino acids. CDR3 sequence: CASSLGNVGEQFF. CDR3 nucleotide sequence: TGTGCCAGCAGCTTAGGGAATGTGGGGGAGCAGTTCTTC.

The chain uses TRBV4-1 and TRBJ2-1, with 9 bases identical to TRBD2. The CDR3 contains 19 residues. V lost 4 bases to trimming and J lost 10 bases; unmatched junction nucleotides: 23. Germline V lookup: CDR1 MGHRA, CDR2 YSYEKL. The CDR3 bases are TGCGCCAGCAGCCCAGATTTATTTGGGCTAGCGGGAAACATGAACGAGCAGTTCTTC. It encodes CASSPDLFGLAGNMNEQFF.

The chain uses TRBV5-4 and TRBJ1-1; possible D gene TRBD1, 5 bases. V was cut by 10 bases and J by 0 bases, with 13 bases left in between. Germline CDR1 and CDR2: SGHNT and YYREEE (reference sequence). The CDR3 has 13 residues. The CDR3 region has the DNA TGTGCCGAATCGACAGCGATGAACACTGAAGCTTTCTTT. Its protein product is CAESTAMNTEAFF.

The sample holds one count of this clone. The chain employs TRBV5-6 and TRBJ2-7; weak D call: TRBD2 (5 bases). The CDR3 sequence is 14 residues long. The V gene's germline CDR1 is SGHDT and CDR2 YYEEEE. Trimming removed 0 bases from V and 1 base from J, with 8 bases in between. The CDR3 DNA reads as TGTGCCAGCAGCTTGGCCGGCGGGTCCTACGAGCAGTACTTC. Its translation: CASSLAGGSYEQYF.

This clone was seen only a few times. The rearrangement joins TRBV7-3 to TRBJ1-2; the D gene is possibly TRBD1 (6 bases). Trimming stripped 0 bases from V and 6 bases from J, with 11 bases between. The CDR3 totals 14 residues. Per the germline V gene, CDR1 is SGHTA and CDR2 is FQGTGA. CDR3 nucleotides: TGTGCCAGCAGCTTAACAGCACAGGGAGATGGCTACACCTTC. Translating it yields CASSLTAQGDGYTF.